This T cell receptor beta chain was observed in a study of memory CD4+ T cells and cytomegalovirus serostatus. The study's findings and limits: CD4+ memory repertoires contained about two fifths of the 164 reported CMV TCRbeta sequences. Suggested: most of the CMV-linked TCR signature lies in CD4+ memory cells.

This clone occurred once. The antigen is undetermined. V was pared by 7 bases and J by 7 bases, with 7 bases of the junction left unmatched. The CDR3 runs to 11 residues. The germline V gene has CDR1 SQVTM and CDR2 ANQGSEA. TCRdb's table, derived via immunoSEQ multiplex PCR, lists solely in-frame clones and lacks some. The repertoire holds about 61,000 clones, with roughly 80% as singletons. The sort gate was single viable CD3+CD4+CD8-CD45RO+ cells for memory CD4+ T cells. CMV serostatus came from serum IgG against pp150, pp28, p38, p52. After thawing, CD4+ T cells were positively selected. The V and J genes are TRBV29-1 and TRBJ2-7, with 7 bases matching TRBD1. Sequencing input: memory CD4+ T cells from blood. The sequence came from an adult in good health and CMV-seronegative. The CDR3 bases are TGCAGCGGGCGACAGGGATGGGAGCAGTACTTC. This encodes CSGRQGWEQYF.